This TCR beta chain came from a study of shared clonotypes between healthy human individuals. Terminally differentiated effector memory CD45RA+ cells were excluded from the naive CD8 cells, which were CD45RO-negative and positively selected for CCR7. CDR3 length: 12 residues. Per germline, CDR1 SNHLY and CDR2 FYNNEI. V was pared by 7 bases and J by 4 bases, with 11 bases between. Using immunoSEQ multiplex PCR, the repertoire was profiled, and TCRdb retains in-frame clones only, with some absent. The table lists around 700,000 clones, about 91% of them singletons. The chain links TRBV2 to TRBJ2-7; D may be TRBD1 (6 bases). Input material: naive CD8+ T cells sorted from blood. The receptor's source is a man aged 25 to 40 in good health. CDR3 protein: CASMNRVYEQYF. The DNA of the CDR3 is TGTGCCAGCATGAACAGGGTTTACGAGCAGTACTTC.